The present T cell receptor beta chain was sequenced within a study of blood T cell repertoires in COVID-19. Study-wide background: Specimens from acute and convalescent COVID-19 originated in the United States, Italy and Spain. The cDNA or gDNA used as material had been derived from T cells, B-cell-depleted T cells, or PBMCs.

Study processing details: Using reference gene primer amplification, nucleated cell counts were estimated. Sequenced by immunoSEQ multiplex PCR; TCRdb stores in-frame clones only, minus some. The V and J calls and clone size are taken from that table; D and trimming were inferred from the DNA. The sample carries about 110,000 clones, less than 75% recorded once. Germline V gene sequence: CDR1 LNHDA, CDR2 SQIVND (reference sequence). The ends lost 3 bases at V and 2 bases at J; junction bases unmatched: 4. The CDR3 length is 15 residues. Sample: peripheral blood. This chain connects TRBV19 to TRBJ1-2; 9 bases are shared with TRBD1. The receptor was derived from a woman in her 40s with acute or convalescent COVID-19. CDR3 loop: CASSIDGTGNYGYTF. The CDR3 bases are TGTGCCAGTAGTATTGACGGGACAGGGAACTATGGCTACACCTTC. The full variable domain, in which reference TRBV19 and TRBJ1-2 provide the parts outside the CDR3, is DGGITQSPKYLFRKEGQNVTLSCEQNLNHDAMYWYRQDPGQGLRLIYYSQIVNDFQKGDIAEGYSVSREKKESFPLTVTSAQKNPTAFYLCASSIDGTGNYGYTFGSGTRLTVV.